The 17 T cell receptor beta chains below were found in one sample sequenced in a study of OX40 agonist ivuxolimab in advanced cancers. Libraries were prepared by immunoSEQ multiplex PCR; TCRdb keeps only in-frame clonotypes and omits some of them. The data hold some 42,000 clones, with around 83% observed a single time. The source was CD4+ or CD8+ T cells sorted from blood, collected in a trial of the OX40 agonist ivuxolimab. Source of these receptors: an adult with an advanced solid tumor such as melanoma, head and neck, liver or kidney cancer.

V and J are TRBV21-1 and TRBJ1-6. TRBV21-1 is a recognized pseudogene. The CDR3 is made up of 14 amino acids. In nucleotides, the CDR3 is TGTGCCAGCTCGGTTGGTTTAAGTAATTCACCCCTCCACTTT. It is translated as CASSVGLSNSPLHF.

J is TRBJ2-2 and V is TRBV9; 11 nucleotides line up with TRBD1. The CDR3 is 15 residues long. Germline V lookup: CDR1 SGDLS, CDR2 YYNGEE. J lost 8 bases, V lost 4 bases, and 7 bases had no gene match. The CDR3, as DNA: TGTGCCAGCAGCCCCAGGACAGGGGGCAAGGGGGAGCTGTTTTTT. Translated, it gives CASSPRTGGKGELFF.

This clone was counted a few times. The CDR3 is CASSPWEPDYEQYV. The DNA for the CDR3 is TGTGCCAGCAGCCCCTGGGAGCCGGACTACGAGCAGTACGTC. The chain links TRBV11-2 to TRBJ2-7; possible D gene TRBD2, 5 bases. Trimming took 5 bases from V and 3 from J, leaving 14 bases between them. In germline, CDR1 is SGHAT, CDR2 FQNNGV. The CDR3 loop spans 14 amino acids.

The rearrangement uses TRBV28 and TRBJ1-5; D is ambiguous. The CDR3 loop spans 13 amino acids. Germline V gives CDR1 MDHEN, CDR2 SYDVKM. V lost 5 bases and J lost 4, with 9 bases in between. The CDR3 coding sequence is TGTGCCAGCAGTGCGGGCCCGAATCAGCCCCAGCATTTT. It yields the protein CASSAGPNQPQHF.

The chain has TRBV7-2 and TRBJ1-5; unclear D gene. Germline-derived CDR1 and CDR2 are SGHTA and FQGNSA. V lost 1 base and J lost 3, with 4 bases in between. This CDR3 comprises 13 residues. The CDR3 DNA is TGTGCCAGCAGCTTAGGACCCAATCAGCCCCAGCATTTT. This sequence encodes CASSLGPNQPQHF.

The genes are TRBV6-5 and TRBJ1-5; D remains ambiguous. Germline V gives CDR1 MNHEY, CDR2 SVGAGI. V was pared by 5 bases and J by 6 bases, with 5 bases between. This CDR3 spans 11 amino acids. CDR3 DNA sequence: TGTGCCAGCAGTGATTTTCAGCCCCAGCATTTT. Residues: CASSDFQPQHF.

The chain joins TRBV28 to TRBJ1-3, with a tentative D call TRBD1 (6 bases). The CDR3 extends over 17 amino acids. Trimming shortened V by 6 bases and J by 4 bases, and 22 bases separated the two germline ends. The germline gives CDR1 MDHEN, CDR2 SYDVKM. The CDR3 sequence is CASSTGQSTVSGNTIYF. The CDR3 bases are TGTGCCAGCAGCACTGGACAGAGCACTGTTTCCGGAAACACCATATATTTT.

This sequence joins TRBV11-2 and TRBJ2-7; D ambiguous. From germline, CDR1 is SGHAT and CDR2 FQNNGV. V dropped 1 base and J dropped 8 bases, with 12 bases sitting between them. There are 13 residues in the CDR3. The CDR3 loop reads CASSLVIWVQQYF. The CDR3 region has the DNA TGTGCCAGCAGCTTAGTGATTTGGGTTCAGCAGTACTTC.

The rearrangement links TRBV5-4 to TRBJ2-1, with no clear D. Per the germline V gene, CDR1 is SGHNT and CDR2 is YYREEE (reference sequence). Trimming removed 6 bases at V and 0 bases at J, with 13 bases between. The CDR3 is made up of 15 amino acids. The CDR3 here is CASTPGQSSYNEQFF. In DNA, the CDR3 is TGTGCCAGCACGCCGGGCCAAAGCTCCTACAATGAGCAGTTCTTC.

This clone was detected once. The genes are TRBV29-1 and TRBJ2-2, with D perhaps matching TRBD1 (5 bases). With 2 bases removed from V and 2 bases from J, the gap between germline ends came to 12 bases. This CDR3 spans 15 amino acids. CDR1 is SQVTM, CDR2 ANQGSEA, per germline. The CDR3 sequence is CSVERGDRNTGELFF. CDR3 sequence (DNA): TGCAGCGTTGAAAGGGGTGACCGCAACACCGGGGAGCTGTTTTTT.

This chain links TRBV7-3 with TRBJ2-3, with 8 bases aligning to TRBD1. V dropped 3 bases and J dropped 3; count of bases not matched to a gene: 5. The CDR3 consists of 15 residues. The germline V gene has CDR1 SGHTA and CDR2 FQGTGA. CDR3 amino acids: CASSFTGGQTDTQYF. CDR3 DNA sequence: TGTGCCAGCAGCTTCACAGGGGGACAGACAGATACGCAGTATTTT.

V is TRBV6-5 and J is TRBJ1-4; 8 positions agree with TRBD1. The CDR3 consists of 15 residues. The trim removed 5 bases at V and 1 base at J, leaving 3 bases unmatched. In germline, CDR1 is MNHEY, CDR2 SVGAGI. The CDR3, as DNA: TGTGCCAGCAGTGTTGGGACAGGAACTAATGAAAAACTGTTTTTT. It codes for CASSVGTGTNEKLFF.

This clone was seen a single time. The rearrangement links TRBV5-1 to TRBJ2-5, with 7 bases identical to TRBD1. There are 14 residues in the CDR3. The germline CDR1 and CDR2 sequences are SGHRS and YFSETQ. V shed 3 bases and J 0 bases; nucleotides not matched to a gene: 2. The CDR3 nucleotides are TGCGCCAGCAGCTCCGGGACAGACCAAGAGACCCAGTACTTC. This gives the protein CASSSGTDQETQYF.

The chain has TRBV27 and TRBJ2-7, with D possibly being TRBD1 or TRBD2 (5 bases each). The CDR3 spans 15 residues. V was pared by 4 bases and J by 5 bases, with 18 bases between. In germline, CDR1 is MNHEY, CDR2 SMNVEV (reference sequence). CDR3 DNA sequence: TGTGCCAGCAGTTCCCCCCGGGACGCCTATGACGAGCAGTACTTC. It is translated as CASSSPRDAYDEQYF.

This clone was observed once. This chain connects TRBV7-2 to TRBJ2-1, with 11 bases matching TRBD2. Germline assignment: CDR1 SGHTA and CDR2 FQGNSA. The CDR3 is made up of 12 amino acids. V was pared by 1 base and J by 15 bases, with 2 bases of the junction left unmatched. The CDR3 coding sequence is TGTGCCAGCAGCTTAGGGCTAGCGGGGGGGTTCTTC. It specifies CASSLGLAGGFF. The entire variable domain, with the rest obtained from reference TRBV7-2 and TRBJ2-1, is as follows: GAGVSQSPSNKVTEKGKDVELRCDPISGHTALYWYRQSLGQGLEFLIYFQGNSAPDKSGLPSDRFSAERTGGSVSTLTIQRTQQEDSAVYLCASSLGLAGGFFGPGTRLTVL.

This chain joins TRBV4-2 and TRBJ1-2; TRBD1 matches at 9 bases. J lost 4 bases, V lost 5 bases, and 2 bases had no gene match. Germline V CDR1 and CDR2: LGHNA, YNFKEQ. The CDR3 has 13 amino acids. The CDR3 region has the DNA TGTGCCAGCAGCGCGGGACAGGGCTATGGCTACACCTTC. This translates into CASSAGQGYGYTF.

The V gene is TRBV19, the J gene TRBJ1-4; the D gene is possibly TRBD1 (5 bases). Per the germline V gene, CDR1 is LNHDA and CDR2 is SQIVND (reference sequence). The CDR3 runs 16 residues. Between the trimmed V and J ends, which lost 3 bases and 0 bases, there was a span of 11 bases. Here the CDR3 reads CASSIRTLATNEKLFF. The CDR3 DNA follows: TGTGCCAGTAGTATCCGGACACTTGCAACTAATGAAAAACTGTTTTTT.